This T cell receptor (beta chain) was identified in a study of shared clonotypes between healthy human individuals. Only in-frame clones appear in the TCRdb table, and some are missing; sequencing was by immunoSEQ multiplex PCR. This sample has roughly 1,000,000 clones, with around 78% found just once. The CDR3 sequence is 13 residues long. V shed 0 bases and J shed 8 bases, with 9 bases lying between them. CDR1 SGHRS and CDR2 YFSETQ come from the germline V gene. The study's findings and limits: Incompleteness in sorted-subset sequencing, despite large depth, was shown by rarefaction.

As for this clone: Its antigen is unidentified.

Input material: memory CD4+ T cells from PBMCs. Regarding subset: CD45RA-negative fraction. V gene TRBV5-1 combines with J gene TRBJ2-1, with D hard to call. The clonotype was recovered from a man between 18 and 35 years old in good health. Some clones in this sample may be carry-over from other donors' samples. The CDR3 protein is CASSLERAHEQFF. The CDR3 DNA reads TGCGCCAGCAGCTTGGAAAGGGCGCATGAGCAGTTCTTC.